The entry below gives a single TCR beta chain sequence along with its context. This specimen belongs to a study of blood T cell repertoires in COVID-19. Study background: Samples taken during acute and convalescent COVID-19 were collected in the United States, Italy and Spain.

Participants classified as exposed had met a COVID-19 case within 2 weeks before study entry. V lost 4 bases to trimming and J lost 8 bases; unmatched junction nucleotides: 9. CDR1 and CDR2 (germline): LGHDT, YNNKEL (reference sequence). This CDR3 is built from 16 residues. The protocol was immunoSEQ multiplex PCR, while the TCRdb copy is restricted to in-frame clones and leaves out a portion. The table lists 250,000 to 350,000 clones, 85% to 90% of them singletons. Specimen: PBMCs or T cells enriched from blood (not recorded which). This TCR was recovered from a woman between 50 and 59 years old who had been exposed to COVID-19. The chain is built from TRBV3-1 (or the pseudogene TRBV3-2) and TRBJ1-4; TRBD1 matches 11 bases. CDR3 in amino acids: CASSPRTGGAGEKLFF. CDR3 nucleotide sequence: TGTGCCAGCAGCCCGCGGACAGGGGGCGCTGGGGAAAAACTGTTTTTT.